The clone carrying this TCR beta chain occurred many times. CDR1 is SNHLY and CDR2 is FYNNEI in the germline V gene. The CDR3 covers 13 residues. Trimming stripped 11 bases from V and 3 bases from J, with 14 bases between. TCRdb re-analysed the reads in MiXCR, keeping a single row per CDR3 protein. The profile shows about 680,000 distinct CDR3 sequences, approximately 24% of them singletons. This sample is part of a study of T cell repertoires in cytomegalovirus infection. Study background: Public signatures in TCR beta pointed to CMV infection and matching HLA type.

The TCR originated in a human donor in good health (CMV status not recorded). Some clones in this sample may be carry-over from other donors' samples. The chain carries TRBV2 and TRBJ2-1, with D perhaps given as TRBD1 or TRBD2 (5 bases each). Sequencing was carried out using CD8+ T cells from PBMCs. The CDR3 loop reads CAAPWGNYNEQFF. Here the CDR3 DNA reads TGTGCCGCCCCTTGGGGGAACTACAATGAGCAGTTCTTC.